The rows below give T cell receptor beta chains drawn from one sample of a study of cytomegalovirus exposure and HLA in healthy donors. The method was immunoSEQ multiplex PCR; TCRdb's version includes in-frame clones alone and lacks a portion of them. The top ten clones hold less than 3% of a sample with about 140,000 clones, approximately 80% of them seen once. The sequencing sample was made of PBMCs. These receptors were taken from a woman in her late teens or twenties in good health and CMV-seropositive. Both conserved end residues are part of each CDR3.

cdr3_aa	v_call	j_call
CASRATGIDQPQHF	TRBV11-2	TRBJ1-5
CSVELGLAGQETQYF	TRBV29-1	TRBJ2-5
CASSTSTGMNQPQHF	TRBV19	TRBJ1-5
CASSYTGELSYNEQFF	TRBV5-6	TRBJ2-1
CASSAIQGNWDNEQFF	TRBV2	TRBJ2-1
CASSLNPGDYEKLFF	TRBV5-1	TRBJ1-4
CASSLTSMTEAFF	TRBV11-3	TRBJ1-1
CASSYSSRVGGYTF	TRBV6-5	TRBJ1-2
CASSVDGGRHETQYF	TRBV9	TRBJ2-5
CASSPGGRLYGYTF	TRBV5-4	TRBJ1-2
CASSLGGDSNQPQHF	TRBV5-1	TRBJ1-5
CASSARQGSNQPQHF	TRBV2	TRBJ1-5
CASSHDPSAVEGYTF	TRBV7-9	TRBJ1-2
CASSQDLGLQGADNEKLFF	TRBV4-2	TRBJ1-4
CASRSTGTTAYEQYF	TRBV28	TRBJ2-7
CASSGGRAFYEQYF	TRBV19	TRBJ2-7
CASSLKGDTEAFF	TRBV5-4	TRBJ1-1
CASSINRGQGANVLTF	TRBV5-6	TRBJ2-6
CASSQALGGLGYTF	TRBV4-1	TRBJ1-2
CASSQDEGGGQPQHF	TRBV4-1	TRBJ1-5
CASSRPRVSDTEAFF	TRBV9	TRBJ1-1
CASSSPDRAKTYEQYF	TRBV6-5	TRBJ2-7
CASSGTGATNYGYTF	TRBV28	TRBJ1-2
CASSPTSGGRYEQYF	TRBV5-1	TRBJ2-7
CASSWVEGADGYTF	TRBV5-1	TRBJ1-2
CASRDPPGQGDEQYF	TRBV6-6	TRBJ2-7
CASSRLAGSDNEQFF	TRBV6-4	TRBJ2-1
CASSDRLEAAYEQYF	TRBV6-1	TRBJ2-7
CASSLVGGNTEAFF	TRBV7-9	TRBJ1-1
CASSPRGTGAHEQFF	TRBV9	TRBJ2-1
CASSQEPGTSSSGANVLTF	TRBV4-2	TRBJ2-6
CASSLGPAGGSSYEQYF	TRBV5-4	TRBJ2-7
CSSSPPPTVNTEAFF	TRBV7-9	TRBJ1-1
CASSMGQATNYGYTF	TRBV19	TRBJ1-2
CASSFTRQGQGDTEAFF	TRBV5-1	TRBJ1-1
CSVGTGETQYF	TRBV20-1	TRBJ2-5
CASSLDRGQETQYF	TRBV13	TRBJ2-5
CASSLWQGARYGYTF	TRBV5-5	TRBJ1-2
CASSYTGTNRDEQYF	TRBV27	TRBJ2-7
CSAREDYEQYF	TRBV20-1	NA
CASSQVEGADTQYF	TRBV4-1	TRBJ2-3
CASSFGTGVNNEQFF	TRBV28	TRBJ2-1
CAWRATGSYNEQFF	TRBV30	TRBJ2-1
CASSIGLAVNNEQFF	TRBV19	TRBJ2-1
CSSTPSSYEQYF	TRBV7-9	TRBJ2-7
CASTEDWPYGNEQFF	TRBV5-8	TRBJ2-1
CASSSGQSYEQYF	TRBV5-6	TRBJ2-7
CASNTGTGTYEQYF	TRBV2	TRBJ2-7
CASSFGDRADQPQHF	TRBV28	TRBJ1-5
CASSQEARGHEQYF	TRBV4-3	TRBJ2-7
CASSLFLWDRDNTGELFF	TRBV28	TRBJ2-2
CASSLGSRGLLNSPLHF	TRBV7-2	TRBJ1-6
CASSYPQETQYF	TRBV6-6	TRBJ2-5
CASSGTSGGAYEQYF	TRBV6-5	TRBJ2-7
CATGSRYGYTF	TRBV7-8	TRBJ1-2
CASSSYFDEQFF	TRBV7-8	TRBJ2-1
CASEEGAWDTQYF	TRBV6-6	TRBJ2-3
CASSRQSSGNTIYF	TRBV19	TRBJ1-3
CASSEWGGGALETQYF	TRBV6-1	TRBJ2-5
CASTDRVGYGYTF	TRBV5-1	TRBJ1-2